This TCR beta chain was captured by sequencing in a study of shared clonotypes between healthy human individuals. Sorted-subset replicate PCRs used 200 ng of genomic DNA. This amount corresponded to 25,000 to 30,000 T cell genomes. Method: immunoSEQ multiplex PCR; TCRdb's copy keeps in-frame clones and lacks some. The sample lists under 1,900,000 clones; around 98.5% were seen once. Concerning this clone: The antigen is unknown.

Trimming took 4 bases from V and 4 from J, leaving 10 bases between them. The CDR3 sequence is 13 residues long. Germline CDR1 and CDR2: MNHEY and SMNVEV (reference sequence). Findings and limits, study-wide: The study found lower generation probabilities in non-shared clonotypes than in those shared by all four donors.

Input material: naive CD4+ T cells sorted from blood. Indicated subset: CD45RA+ positively selected. The sequence was collected from a man aged 30-40 years in good health. The chain links TRBV27 to TRBJ2-5; D unresolved. In DNA form, the CDR3 reads TGTGCCAGCAGTTCCCATATCAGAGAGACCCAGTACTTC. Its protein product is CASSSHIRETQYF.